These T cell receptor beta chains were read from a single sample in a study of T-cell reconstitution after alpha-beta-depleted transplantation in children. From the PCR reads, TCRdb called clonotypes with MiXCR, one entry per CDR3 protein. Altogether around 72,000 distinct CDR3 sequences are present, roughly 5.2% being singletons, with the ten largest covering approximately 17%. Here the sequenced sample was PBMCs, mostly from graft donor cells, taken 180 days after TCRalphabeta/CD19-depleted stem cell transplant. The receptors derive from a boy younger than two who had a stem cell transplant for acute myeloid leukemia, so the T cells may come from the graft donor. CDR3s include the opening cysteine and the closing phenylalanine or tryptophan. D genes are given only for firm matches. Clone sizes are given selectively: once, few, many, or a class where the clone is expanded.

clone size,D gene,V gene,J gene,CDR3 DNA,CDR3 protein
few,-,TRBV12-3/TRBV12-4,TRBJ2-1,TGTGCCAGCAGTTTAGTTTCCCTGGGTGGTGAGCAGTTCTTC,CASSLVSLGGEQFF
many,TRBD1,TRBV6-5,TRBJ1-1,TGTGCCAGCAGCCGCGGGACAGGGTTTCCAGCTGGAGCTTTCTTT,CASSRGTGFPAGAFF
many,TRBD2,TRBV5-1,TRBJ2-1,TGCGCCAGCAGCTTGGCTAGCGGGGGGCCCCATGAGCAGTTCTTC,CASSLASGGPHEQFF
-,TRBD1,TRBV6-1,TRBJ2-3,TGTGCCAGCAGCCGGGGACAGTCTAGCACAGATACGCAGTATTTT,CASSRGQSSTDTQYF
many,TRBD2,TRBV7-6,TRBJ2-7,TGTGCCAGCAGCTTATCAGGCAGGGCAGGGAGGGGCGAGCAGTACTTC,CASSLSGRAGRGEQYF
many,-,TRBV20-1,TRBJ1-5,TGCAGTGCGTTGGGGAGCCTGGATCAGCCCCAGCATTTT,CSALGSLDQPQHF
many,TRBD2,TRBV7-6,TRBJ2-1,TGTGCCAGCAGCCCGTGGACTAGCGGGGGGGTGGGCAATGAGCAGTTCTTC,CASSPWTSGGVGNEQFF
many,TRBD1,TRBV5-1,TRBJ1-1,TGCCCCAGCAGCGGGACAGGGTCGAGGACTGAAGCTTTCTTT,CPSSGTGSRTEAFF
many,TRBD1,TRBV7-2,TRBJ2-2,TGTGCCAGCAGCCAGGGACAGGGAGAGACCGGGGAGCTGTTTTTT,CASSQGQGETGELFF
many,-,TRBV25-1,TRBJ2-3,TGTGCCAGCAGTGAATGGCCATCCACAGATACGCAGTATTTT,CASSEWPSTDTQYF
many,-,TRBV20-1,TRBJ2-3,TGCAGTGCTCAAGGGGCTTCAGATACGCAGTATTTT,CSAQGASDTQYF
many,-,TRBV12-3/TRBV12-4,TRBJ2-7,TGTGCCAGCAGTTTGAGGGACAACCGACGGGAGCAGTACTTC,CASSLRDNRREQYF
many,TRBD1,TRBV10-3,TRBJ1-1,TGTGCCATCCGGGACAGGGCCATGAACACTGAAGCTTTCTTT,CAIRDRAMNTEAFF
many,-,TRBV11-2,TRBJ1-1,TGTGCCAGCAGCTTAGAGTGGGGGTTTGAAGCTTTCTTT,CASSLEWGFEAFF
-,-,TRBV4-3,TRBJ2-5,TGCGCCAGCAGCCAAGATCGGGCAGAAGAAGAGACCCAGTACTTC,CASSQDRAEEETQYF
many,-,TRBV4-3,TRBJ2-2,TGCGCCAGCAGCCCTCGGACCTACGGGGAGCTGTTTTTT,CASSPRTYGELFF